The 18 T cell receptor beta chains below come from one sample, sequenced in a study of Graves' ophthalmopathy and Graves' hyperthyroidism. Transcripts of RNA were the source for amplifying TCR beta CDR3 regions. RT-PCR with HTBI primers came first, then second-round multiplex PCR. TCRdb re-derived calls from the multiplex PCR reads in MiXCR, one entry per CDR3 protein. Altogether about 740,000 distinct CDR3 sequences are present, around 40% being singletons, with the ten largest covering approximately 43%. Sequences were obtained from peripheral blood. The receptors shown here come from an adult man with Graves' ophthalmopathy.

The chain combines TRBV5-1 with TRBJ2-7, with D perhaps TRBD2 (5 bases). There are 15 residues in the CDR3. Trimming took 4 bases from V and 6 from J, leaving 20 bases between them. The germline gives CDR1 SGHRS, CDR2 YFSETQ. Written as DNA, the CDR3 is TGCGCCAGCAGCCGACTCGCGCCCGGAGGCGCCGAGCAGTACTTC. Protein product: CASSRLAPGGAEQYF.

The chain joins TRBV7-9 to TRBJ2-5; 7 bases are a match to TRBD1. V shed 1 base, J shed 5 bases, and the junction held 7 bases outside the gene matches. Germline assignment: CDR1 SEHNR and CDR2 FQNEAQ (reference sequence). This CDR3 region has 15 residues. The CDR3 sequence is CASSLGLDRRETQYF. The DNA for the CDR3 is TGTGCCAGCAGCTTAGGGTTGGACAGGCGGGAGACCCAGTACTTC. Filled out from reference TRBV7-9 and TRBJ2-5, the complete variable domain reads DTGVSQNPRHKITKRGQNVTFRCDPISEHNRLYWYRQTLGQGPEFLTYFQNEAQLEKSRLLSDRFSAERPKGSFSTLEIQRTEQGDSAMYLCASSLGLDRRETQYFGPGTRLLVL.

This clonotype was counted a few times. CDR3 protein: CASSPPGRRTQYF. CDR3 DNA: TGTGCCAGCAGCCCCCCGGGGAGGAGGACCCAGTACTTC. The chain carries TRBV9 and TRBJ2-5; possibly TRBD2 for D (6 bases). The CDR3 loop spans 13 amino acids. CDR1 is SGDLS, CDR2 YYNGEE, per germline. Trimming removed 4 bases at V and 7 bases at J, with 14 bases between.

This chain connects TRBV12-3 or TRBV12-4 to TRBJ1-2; TRBD1 matches at 7 bases. With V trimmed by 4 bases and J by 6 bases, 11 bases remained unmatched. The CDR3 totals 15 residues. CDR3 nucleotides: TGTGCCAGCAGTTACGGTCTTGAGGGGGCGCATGGCTACACCTTC. This codes for CASSYGLEGAHGYTF.

The V call is TRBV7-6, the J call TRBJ2-2; tentatively, D is TRBD2 (5 bases). This CDR3 contains 16 residues. Germline CDR1 is SGHVS and CDR2 is FNYEAQ. Trimming took 3 bases from V and 5 from J, leaving 16 bases between them. The CDR3, as DNA: TGTGCCAGCAGCTTTGGGCGAGGGATTAAAACCGGGGAGCTGTTTTTT. Translation: CASSFGRGIKTGELFF.

This clonotype was seen a few times. The chain uses TRBV13 and TRBJ1-2; no reliable D call. The CDR3 is 15 residues long. Per the germline V gene, CDR1 is PRHDT and CDR2 is FYEKMQ (reference sequence). Trimming pared 4 bases from V and 8 bases from J, leaving 20 bases between. The CDR3 reads CASSSHSTSGSGYTF. DNA for the CDR3: TGTGCCAGCAGCTCCCACTCGACATCGGGAAGCGGCTACACCTTC.

This clonotype was recorded many times. The chain uses TRBV7-9 and TRBJ2-7; D ambiguous. This CDR3 comprises 13 residues. The V end was cut by 1 base, the J end by 3 bases, with 7 bases between. In germline, CDR1 is SEHNR, CDR2 FQNEAQ (reference sequence). The CDR3 DNA reads as TGTGCCAGCAGCTTAGATGTCAGCTACGAGCAGTACTTC. Protein sequence: CASSLDVSYEQYF.

The chain employs TRBV7-2 and TRBJ2-6; 9 bases are shared with TRBD2. The CDR3 spans 15 residues. The V gene end was trimmed by 6 bases and the J gene end by 4 bases; junction bases not matched to a gene: 4. Germline V gene lookup returns CDR1 SGHTA and CDR2 FQGNSA. DNA for the CDR3: TGTGCCAGCAGACGCACTAGCGGGGGGGCCAACGTCCTGACTTTC. Its translation: CASRRTSGGANVLTF. Using reference TRBV7-2 and TRBJ2-6 for the parts outside the CDR3, the full variable domain is GAGVSQSPSNKVTEKGKDVELRCDPISGHTALYWYRQSLGQGLEFLIYFQGNSAPDKSGLPSDRFSAERTGGSVSTLTIQRTQQEDSAVYLCASRRTSGGANVLTFGAGSRLTVL.

The table lists this clonotype with a few counts. The gene calls are TRBV7-9 and TRBJ1-2; D possibly corresponds to TRBD1 (6 bases). The CDR3 has 15 residues. Looked up from germline, CDR1 is SEHNR and CDR2 is FQNEAQ (reference sequence). The ends were cut back, 6 bases at V and 7 bases at J, with 21 bases in the middle. CDR3 coding DNA: TGTGCCAGCAGTTATTACCCACAGCGGGGGCGTGGCTACACCTTC. It encodes CASSYYPQRGRGYTF.

V usage is TRBV7-2 and J usage is TRBJ2-5; a weak D match, TRBD2 (6 bases). CDR3 size: 17 residues. Germline CDR1 and CDR2: SGHTA and FQGNSA. Trimming cost V 1 base and J 1 base, with 16 bases left between them. CDR3 region: CASSLGFVRGSQETQYF. In DNA, the CDR3 is TGTGCCAGCAGCTTAGGTTTTGTCCGGGGGTCCCAAGAGACCCAGTACTTC.

This clonotype appeared once. This chain uses TRBV20-1 with TRBJ2-2; 11 bases match TRBD2. V lost 3 bases to trimming and J lost 1 base; unmatched junction nucleotides: 7. The V gene's germline CDR1 is DFQATT and CDR2 SNEGSKA (reference sequence). The CDR3 loop spans 17 amino acids. CDR3 coding DNA: TGCAGTGCTAGGCCCCGACTAGCGGGAAGGAACACCGGGGAGCTGTTTTTT. Translation: CSARPRLAGRNTGELFF.

This clonotype was counted between two and nine times. The V call is TRBV12-3 or TRBV12-4, the J call TRBJ2-7; weak D call: TRBD1 (5 bases). The length of the CDR3 is 16 residues. The germline V and J ends were trimmed by 4 bases and 2 bases, with 18 bases remaining between them. DNA for the CDR3: TGTGCCAGCAGTTATCGCCCGAGACAGATACCCTACGAGCAGTACTTC. Amino acid sequence: CASSYRPRQIPYEQYF.

On this clonotype: Given the absence of the conserved phenylalanine or tryptophan at the CDR3 end, a read error is likely. V and J are TRBV7-7 and TRBJ2-5, with D possibly being TRBD2 (5 bases). The V gene's germline CDR1 is SSHAT and CDR2 FNYEAQ (reference sequence). V was trimmed by 1 base and J by 5 bases, leaving 11 bases between them. This CDR3 is 14 amino acids long. CDR3 amino acids: CASSLGVRGETQYC. The DNA for the CDR3 is TGTGCCAGCAGCTTAGGGGTCCGCGGGGAGACCCAGTACTGC.

V and J are TRBV7-9 and TRBJ2-7, with 12 positions matching TRBD2. The end of the DNA aligns better with TRBJ2-1, so the J call may be wrong. The CDR3 extends over 13 amino acids. Germline CDR1 and CDR2: SEHNR and FQNEAQ (reference sequence). As DNA, the CDR3 is TGTGCCACGGGACTAGCGGGCCCCAATGAGCAGTTCTTC. It is translated as CATGLAGPNEQFF.

The table lists this clonotype with many counts. The chain has TRBV2 and TRBJ1-2; TRBD1 aligns across 8 bases. This CDR3 has 14 residues. Looked up from germline, CDR1 is SNHLY and CDR2 is FYNNEI. The V gene end was trimmed by 5 bases and the J gene end by 4 bases; junction bases not matched to a gene: 6. For the CDR3, the DNA is TGTGCCAGCAGTCCATACGGACAGGGCTATGGCTACACCTTC. Its protein product is CASSPYGQGYGYTF.

The V call is TRBV20-1, the J call TRBJ2-7; 8 bases match TRBD1. Per germline, CDR1 DFQATT and CDR2 SNEGSKA (reference sequence). V lost 5 bases and J lost 4; bases outside the gene matches: 10. This CDR3 has 14 residues. The CDR3 DNA is TGCAGTGCTCCCCGAGACAGGGGAGGTTACGAGCAGTACTTC. Encoded protein: CSAPRDRGGYEQYF.

In its sample, this clonotype was seen many times. The genes are TRBV19 and TRBJ1-5, with TRBD1 matching 7 bases. Germline trimming cut 6 bases from V and 2 bases from J; bases unmatched to any gene: 4. Germline values: CDR1 LNHDA, CDR2 SQIVND (reference sequence). The CDR3 loop spans 14 amino acids. Here the CDR3 reads CASSHGQGNQPQHF. In nucleotides, the CDR3 is TGTGCCAGTAGCCACGGACAGGGCAATCAGCCCCAGCATTTT.

The chain employs TRBV10-1 and TRBJ2-2; 7 bases match TRBD1. Germline loops: CDR1 WNHNN, CDR2 SYGVQD (reference sequence). The CDR3 sequence is 14 residues long. V was clipped by 10 bases and J by 4 bases; unmatched bases: 9. CDR3 in amino acids: CAILGGGGTGELFF. CDR3 nucleotide sequence: TGCGCCATTCTAGGGGGCGGTGGCACCGGGGAGCTGTTTTTT.